This T cell receptor (beta chain) originates from a study of beta chain features in type 1 diabetes. Expressed TCRB transcripts were sequenced because the entire RNA isolate underwent reverse transcription. Repertoires were generated with immunoSEQ multiplex PCR, while TCRdb's copy carries only in-frame clones and drops some. The profile shows more than 60,000 clones, over 50% of them singletons. Study-wide findings and caveats: More deletions and fewer insertions at VDJ junctions were found in patients with type 1 diabetes.

The V and J ends lost 6 bases and 0 bases respectively, with 12 bases between them. This CDR3 has 14 residues. CDR1 and CDR2 from the germline V gene are ENHRY and SYGVKD. As for this clone: Its cognate antigen is unknown.

The sequencing sample was made of Tregs from blood. The origin of this receptor is a woman between 18 and 30 years old in good health. V usage is TRBV10-3 and J usage is TRBJ2-7; maybe TRBD2 (6 bases). CDR3 sequence: CAIRGRDFSYEQYF. The CDR3 DNA sequence: TGTGCCATCAGGGGACGGGACTTCTCCTACGAGCAGTACTTC.